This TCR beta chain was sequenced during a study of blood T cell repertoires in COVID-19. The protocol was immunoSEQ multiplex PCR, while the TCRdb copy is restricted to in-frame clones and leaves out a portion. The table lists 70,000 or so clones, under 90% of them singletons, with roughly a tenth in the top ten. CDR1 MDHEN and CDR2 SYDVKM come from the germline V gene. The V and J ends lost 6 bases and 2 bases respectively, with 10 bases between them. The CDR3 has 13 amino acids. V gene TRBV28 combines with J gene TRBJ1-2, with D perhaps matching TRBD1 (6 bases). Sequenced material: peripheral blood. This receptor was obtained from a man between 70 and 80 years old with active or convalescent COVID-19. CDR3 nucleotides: TGTGCCAGCAGCCAACAGGGAAACTATGGCTACACCTTC. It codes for CASSQQGNYGYTF.